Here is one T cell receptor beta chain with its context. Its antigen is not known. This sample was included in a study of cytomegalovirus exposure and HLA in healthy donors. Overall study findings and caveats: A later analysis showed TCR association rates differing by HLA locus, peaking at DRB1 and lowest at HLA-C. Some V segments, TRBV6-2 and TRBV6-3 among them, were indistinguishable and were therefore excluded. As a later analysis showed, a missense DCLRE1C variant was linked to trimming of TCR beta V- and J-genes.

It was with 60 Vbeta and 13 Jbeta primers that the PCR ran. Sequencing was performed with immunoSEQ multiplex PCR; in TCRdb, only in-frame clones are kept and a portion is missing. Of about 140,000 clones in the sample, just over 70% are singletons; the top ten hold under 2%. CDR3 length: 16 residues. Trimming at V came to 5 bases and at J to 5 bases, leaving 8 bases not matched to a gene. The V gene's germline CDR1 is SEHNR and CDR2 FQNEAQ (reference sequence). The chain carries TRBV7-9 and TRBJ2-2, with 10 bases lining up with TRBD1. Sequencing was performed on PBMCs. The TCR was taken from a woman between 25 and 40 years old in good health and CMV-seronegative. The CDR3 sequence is CASSERQGAPTGELFF. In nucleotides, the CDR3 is TGTGCCAGCAGCGAACGACAGGGGGCGCCGACCGGGGAGCTGTTTTTT. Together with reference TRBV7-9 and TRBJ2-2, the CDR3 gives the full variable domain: DTGVSQNPRHKITKRGQNVTFRCDPISEHNRLYWYRQTLGQGPEFLTYFQNEAQLEKSRLLSDRFSAERPKGSFSTLEIQRTEQGDSAMYLCASSERQGAPTGELFFGEGSRLTVL.